The next 13 T cell receptor beta chains were all read from a single sample in a study of tumor-infiltrating lymphocytes in primary liver carcinoma (dated 2017 in TCRdb). The sequencing machine was an Illumina HiSeq 2500. TCRbeta-specific cDNA was reverse-transcribed from roughly 500 ng total RNA using a constant-region primer and ProtoScript II reverse transcriptase. Construction of the TCRbeta libraries relied on three nested rounds of multiplex PCR, following a slightly modified ARM-PCR procedure. Multiplex TRBV1-TRBV30 forward primers and a Cbeta reverse primer were used in the first two PCR rounds, each of which was run for approximately 11 cycles. The raw public data were reprocessed by TCRdb itself: fastp quality trimming at Q25, MiXCR clonotype calling, in-frame beta chains only. Each CDR3 protein appears once, grouped with its most common genes and DNA. In this sample the table shows more than 100,000 distinct CDR3 sequences, approximately 68% of which occur a single time. More than 8% of the sample comes from the top ten.

Total RNA and DNA were co-extracted from 20-30 mg of bulk tissue with the AllPrep DNA/RNA mini kit, without cell sorting. Specimen: tumor-adjacent normal liver tissue. These receptors came from a woman aged 60-75 years with primary liver carcinoma and hepatitis B virus infection.

Notes on this clonotype: With a much larger clone just one base away, this may be a read error. This rearrangement joins TRBV5-1 to TRBJ2-7, with 9 positions matching TRBD1. V was clipped by 4 bases and J by 6 bases; unmatched bases: 8. CDR3 length: 14 amino acids. In germline, CDR1 is SGHRS, CDR2 YFSETQ. The CDR3 is CASSIRDRETEQYF. CDR3 bases: TGCGCCAGCAGCATCCGGGACAGGGAAACCGAGCAGTACTTC.

As for this clonotype: A clone one base away is much larger, so this may be a read error. The CDR3 does not end in the conserved phenylalanine or tryptophan, so this is likely a read error. This chain uses TRBV25-1 with TRBJ1-6, with TRBD1 matching over 7 bases. The junction had 4 bases not matched to a gene; V was cut back by 5 bases and J by 3 bases. There are 15 residues in the CDR3. The germline CDR1 and CDR2 sequences are MGHDK and SYGVNS. CDR3: CASSRQGDYNSPLHL. The CDR3 nucleotides are TGTGCCAGCAGTCGACAGGGCGACTATAATTCACCCCTCCACCTT.

In its sample, this clonotype ranks as medium-sized (0.01 to 0.1%). The J gene is TRBJ2-3, the V gene TRBV11-2; no definite D call. CDR1 SGHAT and CDR2 FQNNGV come from the germline V gene. V gave up 3 bases and J gave up 9 bases, with 10 bases separating them. The CDR3 has 12 amino acids. The CDR3 spells CASSFARPTQYF. CDR3 sequence (DNA): TGTGCCAGCAGCTTCGCCCGGCCCACGCAGTATTTT. The whole variable domain, remainder taken from reference TRBV11-2 and TRBJ2-3, is EAGVAQSPRYKIIEKRQSVAFWCNPISGHATLYWYQQILGQGPKLLIQFQNNGVVDDSQLPKDRFSAERLKGVDSTLKIQPAKLEDSAVYLCASSFARPTQYFGPGTRLTVL.

Ten or more counts support this clonotype. The V gene is TRBV6-2 or TRBV6-3, the J gene TRBJ2-4; the match to TRBD1 covers 8 bases. Per the germline V gene, CDR1 is MNHEY and CDR2 is SVGEGT. V lost 4 bases to trimming and J lost 0 bases; unmatched junction nucleotides: 2. The CDR3 totals 15 residues. This CDR3 is CASSFRGLAKNIQYF. CDR3 bases: TGTGCCAGCAGTTTCAGGGGGCTAGCCAAAAACATTCAGTACTTC.

Regarding this clonotype: The conserved phenylalanine or tryptophan is not found at the CDR3 terminus, so this likely reflects a read error. The DNA is omitted, as the CDR3 cannot be located on it reliably, and the CDR3 follows TCRdb's listing. This chain links TRBV11-2 with TRBJ2-4; TRBD2, the table's D call, was not compared with the DNA. Germline CDR1 and CDR2: SGHAT and FQNNGV. The CDR3 spans 16 amino acids, including both terminal residues. The CDR3 loop reads CAGSLRREGRNHIKYL.

The rearrangement uses TRBV7-6 and TRBJ2-5, with a possible D match to TRBD2 (5 bases). Germline CDR1 reads SGHVS; CDR2 reads FNYEAQ. The V gene lost 3 bases and the J gene lost 4 bases, with 12 bases spanning the gap. The CDR3 totals 14 residues. The CDR3 here is CASSFIGGGETQYF. For the CDR3, the DNA is TGTGCCAGCAGCTTTATAGGTGGAGGAGAGACCCAGTACTTC.

About this clonotype itself: Since a much larger clone is just one base distant, this may be a read error. In this CDR3 the conserved last residue, phenylalanine or tryptophan, is missing, so a read error is likely. The gene calls are TRBV5-1 and TRBJ2-7, with 7 bases lining up with TRBD2. The CDR3 extends over 13 amino acids. Germline CDR1 is SGHRS and CDR2 is YFSETQ. The J segment lost 6 bases and the V segment lost 3 bases, leaving 6 bases of the junction unmatched. The CDR3 here is CASSSTSSTEQYI. CDR3 nucleotides: TGCGCCAGCAGCTCGACTAGCTCCACCGAGCAGTACATC.

Points on this clonotype: One end of the junction is discordant with germline, which a read error may explain. V gene TRBV7-9 combines with J gene TRBJ2-5; 7 positions match TRBD1. The germline CDR1 and CDR2 sequences are SEHNR and FQNEAQ (reference sequence). This CDR3 has 15 amino acids. The CDR3 sequence: CASSLSGQPQETLYF. CDR3 coding DNA: TGTGCCAGCAGTTTATCGGGACAGCCGCAAGAGACCCTGTACTTC.

In its sample, this clonotype was seen many times. The rearrangement joins TRBV12-3 or TRBV12-4 to TRBJ1-1; tentatively, D is TRBD1 (5 bases). The V end was cut by 11 bases, the J end by 6 bases, with 19 bases between. CDR3 length: 13 amino acids. This CDR3 reads CAQKRQGAAEAFF. The CDR3 DNA sequence: TGTGCCCAAAAAAGGCAGGGAGCAGCTGAAGCTTTCTTT.

A note on this clonotype: Because the CDR3 is missing its conserved closing phenylalanine or tryptophan, this is likely a read error. The gene calls are TRBV11-2 and TRBJ2-7, with TRBD2 identical over 12 bases. The CDR3 length is 17 residues. The ends lost 3 bases at V and 5 bases at J; junction bases unmatched: 11. Germline V CDR1 and CDR2: SGHAT, FQNNGV. The CDR3 DNA is TGTGCCAGCAGCTTGGATCTCCCTAGCGGGGGGGGCCACGAGCAGTACTAC. Translation gives CASSLDLPSGGGHEQYY.

With respect to this clonotype: This likely comes from a read error, as the CDR3 has no conserved phenylalanine or tryptophan at its end. The chain couples TRBV6-5 to TRBJ2-7, with 7 bases matching TRBD1. Germline V CDR1 and CDR2: MNHEY, SVGAGI. The CDR3 is 17 amino acids. CDR3 protein: CATSYSTPGQSSYEQYL. The CDR3 DNA is TGTGCCACCAGTTATTCCACCCCGGGACAGAGCTCCTACGAGCAGTACCTC.

To note about this clonotype: Relative to the germline gene, one junction end is altered; a read error may explain this. The chain couples TRBV29-1 to TRBJ2-7, with 10 bases fitting TRBD1. This CDR3 spans 13 amino acids. Germline CDR1 and CDR2: SQVTM and ANQGSEA. The CDR3 DNA follows: TGCAACGTTGACCGCGGGGACAGGGGCGAGCAGTACTTC. It yields the protein CNVDRGDRGEQYF.

With respect to this clonotype: One junction end does not reproduce the germline sequence, and a read error may be involved. This chain joins TRBV11-3 and TRBJ2-2, with D tentatively TRBD1 (6 bases). Germline V CDR1 and CDR2: SGHNT, YENEEA. The CDR3 is made up of 16 amino acids. The CDR3 loop reads CASSLGGVGDTGELFF. The DNA for the CDR3 is TGTGCCAGCAGCTTAGGAGGTGTGGGGGACACCGGAGAGCTGTTTTTT.